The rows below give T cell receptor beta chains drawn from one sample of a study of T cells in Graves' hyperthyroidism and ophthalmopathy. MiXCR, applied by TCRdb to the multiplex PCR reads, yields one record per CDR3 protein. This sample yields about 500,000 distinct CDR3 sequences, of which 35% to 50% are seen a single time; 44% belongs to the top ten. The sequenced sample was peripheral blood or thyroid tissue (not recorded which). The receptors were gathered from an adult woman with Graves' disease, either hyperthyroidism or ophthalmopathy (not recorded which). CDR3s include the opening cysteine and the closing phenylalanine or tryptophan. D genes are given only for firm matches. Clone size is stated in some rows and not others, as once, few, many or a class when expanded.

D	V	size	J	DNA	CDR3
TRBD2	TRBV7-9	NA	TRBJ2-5	TGTGCCAGTGACAAAGAGGGACTAGCGAGGGAGACCCAGTACTTC	CASDKEGLARETQYF
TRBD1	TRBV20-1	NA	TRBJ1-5	TGCAGTGCTGCCTGGGACAGATACTATCAGCCCCAGCATTTT	CSAAWDRYYQPQHF
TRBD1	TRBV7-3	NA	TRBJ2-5	TGTGCCAGCAGCTCACCAAGGACAGGATTGGAGACCCAGTACTTC	CASSSPRTGLETQYF
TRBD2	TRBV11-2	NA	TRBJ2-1	TGTGCCAGTGCTAGCGGGAGATTCAATGAGCAGTTCTTC	CASASGRFNEQFF
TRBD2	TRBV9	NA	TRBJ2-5	TGTGCCAGCAGCGTTGCGGGACTAGCGGGGTCCGGGGAGACCCAGTACTTC	CASSVAGLAGSGETQYF
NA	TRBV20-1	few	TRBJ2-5	TGCAGTGCGGAGGGTAGTCTCAGGCGGGAGACCCAGTACTTC	CSAEGSLRRETQYF
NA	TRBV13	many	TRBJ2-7	TGTGCCAGCAGTAGCTTTGGGGGCCGTGAGCAGTACTTC	CASSSFGGREQYF
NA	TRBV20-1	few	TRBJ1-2	TGCAGTGCTAGGGCGGGTAACTATGGCTACACCTTC	CSARAGNYGYTF
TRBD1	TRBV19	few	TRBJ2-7	TGTGCCAGTAGCACGTCAGGGGACAGGAACTACGAGCAGTACTTC	CASSTSGDRNYEQYF
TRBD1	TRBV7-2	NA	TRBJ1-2	TGTGCCAGCAGCTTAGCGGTCGAGGGGGCGAACTATGGCTACACCTTC	CASSLAVEGANYGYTF
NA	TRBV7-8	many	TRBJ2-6	TGTGCCAGCAGCTTAGCTTTGGCTTCTGGGGCCAACGTCCTGACTTTC	CASSLALASGANVLTF
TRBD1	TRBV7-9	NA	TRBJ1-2	TGTGCCAGCAGCCGCCCCGGACAGGGGGCTACTGAAGCTTTC	CASSRPGQGATEAF
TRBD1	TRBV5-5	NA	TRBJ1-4	TGCGCCAGCAGCTTACAGGGGGCTGAAAAACTGTTTTTT	CASSLQGAEKLFF